This T cell receptor (beta chain) was sequenced in a study of OX40 agonist ivuxolimab in advanced cancers. Turning to the overall study: Ivuxolimab was a fully human IgG2 agonistic monoclonal antibody targeting the costimulatory receptor OX40 (CD134). Intravenous ivuxolimab was administered to patients every 2 weeks at six dose levels: 0.01, 0.1, 0.3, 1.5, 3 and 10 mg/kg. Of the roughly 52 patients in dose escalation, about 20 had hepatocellular carcinoma, some 15 had melanoma, 9 had renal cell carcinoma and 9 had head and neck cancer. In the dose-escalation cohort, 82.7% of patients were male, and the mean age was about 55 years, with a range of roughly 20 to 80. Prior anti-PD-1, anti-PD-L1 or anti-CTLA-4 therapy was permitted, and checkpoint inhibitors had been received by about 37% of dose-escalation patients. Partial responses occurred in three dose-escalation patients: two with cutaneous melanoma and one with hepatocellular carcinoma. The point of sequencing TCRbeta in the periphery was to test whether ivuxolimab changed TCR sequence diversity and drove clonal T-cell expansion. The paper describes the monotherapy dose-escalation part (N of about 47 patients) of the phase I trial of ivuxolimab.

V drops 0 bases and J drops 3 bases, leaving 15 bases in between. From a lookup of the germline V gene (reference sequence), CDR1 and CDR2 are LNHNV and YYDKDF. The CDR3 goes from the cysteine to the phenylalanine over 16 residues. This entry keeps only the CDR3 DNA: 48 bases, framed from base 1. To sequence the TCRbeta CDR3 region, genomic DNA was isolated from the sorted cells. The immunoSEQ Assay was used to sequence the TCRbeta CDR3 regions. TCRdb limited this immuneACCESS table to in-frame rearrangements with V and J called. A share of clones is missing; checked studies link under half to unresolved V genes, and the rest is unexplained. Across this sample there are about 160,000 clones, with approximately 94% seen only once. About 0.3% of the sample rests with the top ten. For this clone: It has no known antigen specificity. There are no base qualities to consult, and no much larger clone falls within one base.

The trial excluded patients who had a history of autoimmune disease or who were on systemic immunosuppression. Peripheral blood for TCR sequencing was drawn from every dose cohort at baseline, at cycle 4 day 1 and at cycle 7 day 1. The samples were drawn from a first-in-human, open-label, multicenter phase I dose-escalation trial of ivuxolimab. Adults with locally advanced or metastatic melanoma, renal cell carcinoma, hepatocellular carcinoma or head and neck squamous cell carcinoma were enrolled in the trial. Before TCR sequencing, CD4+ and CD8+ T cells were separately sorted from peripheral blood. What the work shows at the level of the full study, not this receptor alone: Partial responders in the 0.1-3.0 mg/kg groups had among the lowest normalized peripheral clonal expansion, especially among CD8+ T cells. At doses from 0.1 to 3.0 mg/kg, clonal expansion was seen in both CD4+ and CD8+ blood T cells between baseline and week 6. Which antigens the clonally expanded peripheral T cells were specific for was not determined. After ivuxolimab, expanded clones were on average more numerous among CD8+ T cells than among CD4+ T cells. Low levels of normalized T-cell clonal expansion were also seen in some patients who did not respond.

The sequence derives from an adult with an advanced solid tumor such as melanoma, head and neck, liver or kidney cancer. The chain was built from TRBV15 and TRBJ2-7; the D region possibly corresponds to TRBD1 (5 bases align). Sample: CD4+ or CD8+ T cells sorted from blood, taken in a trial of the OX40 agonist ivuxolimab. The nucleotide sequence is given as TGTGCCACCAGCAGAGATCTGCCAGGGAATGGCTACGAGCAGTACTTC. This yields the protein CATSRDLPGNGYEQYF. When the CDR3 is completed using the reference TRBV15 and TRBJ2-7 genes on either side, the full variable domain is DAMVIQNPRYQVTQFGKPVTLSCSQTLNHNVMYWYQQKSSQAPKLLFHYYDKDFNNEADTPDNFQSRRPNTSFCFLDIRSPGLGDTAMYLCATSRDLPGNGYEQYFGPGTRLTVT.